This T cell receptor (beta chain) was captured in a study of graft-versus-host responses after intestinal transplantation. At the level of the study: Recipients were all induced with anti-thymocyte globulin, then given tacrolimus and steroids for 2 to 3 years. Study-level findings and limits: The marrow of recipients harbored GvH clones, and ileum or blood showed some of them first. After transplant, early declines in HvG clones were associated with peak levels of circulating GvH clones. High graft-versus-host to host-versus-graft clonal ratios were seen in allografts of patients with graft-donor T cell macrochimerism.

Germline values: CDR1 LNHDA, CDR2 SQIVND (reference sequence). CDR3 size: 13 residues. The V and J ends lost 4 bases and 5 bases respectively, with 9 bases between them. Data came from immunoSEQ multiplex PCR; TCRdb stores just in-frame clones and leaves some out. This table holds approximately 110,000 clones, 85% to 95% found once. Regarding this clone: Its target is not known.

The V call is TRBV19, the J call TRBJ1-5; D gene ambiguous. The input for sequencing was unstimulated CD8+ T cells sorted from spleen or lymph node cells, taken before transplant. The receptor comes from a human donor who was the organ donor for an intestinal transplant. CDR3 coding DNA: TGTGCCAGTAGTAGTGGATCCTATCAGCCCCAGCATTTT. Protein: CASSSGSYQPQHF.